The sequence of this T cell receptor (beta chain) was determined in a study of blood T cell repertoires in COVID-19 (dated by TCRdb to 2020 to 2022). General notes on the study: The collaborator samples originated in the United States, Italy and Spain and spanned the acute and convalescent phases of COVID-19. Deeply sampled blood TCRbeta repertoires from subjects exposed to, actively infected with, or recovered from COVID-19 were included in the dataset. The samples were drawn from two sources: the first 160 participants of the ongoing ImmuneRACE study, and fewer than 1,500 subjects contributed by 6 global collaborators. Sample metadata almost always included a de-identified subject ID, COVID-19 status, age in years and sex. The repertoires were released in a freely available public database intended as a resource for research on the immune response to SARS-CoV-2. HLA class I and class II types, where available, came from metadata supplied by the sample provider rather than from assay-based typing. The material from the prospective study consisted of cDNA or gDNA derived from T cells, B-cell-depleted T cells, or PBMCs.

TCRbeta CDR3 regions were amplified from genomic DNA by means of the immunoSEQ Assay, a bias-controlled multiplex PCR. On the authors' methods: Nucleated cell counts per sample were estimated from amplification of reference gene primers within the assay. To quantify the absolute abundance of each unique TCRbeta CDR3 rearrangement, sequence reads were collapsed and filtered. For each sample, productive Simpson clonality was calculated as the square root of Simpson's diversity index over productive rearrangements. The clones in this table, taken by TCRdb from immuneACCESS, are in-frame only. Not every clone is retained; where verified, under half of the shortfall comes from an unresolved V gene, and the cause of the rest is unknown. The V and J calls and clone size are taken from that table; D and trimming were inferred from the DNA. The sample contains 150,000 to 200,000 clones, approximately 90% of them found a single time. In total, the top ten clones hold 5% to 6% of the sample.

This clone occurred once. Its specific antigen is unknown. Qualities for individual bases were not recorded, and no much larger clone is one base off. General findings and caveats noted by the study authors: The amount of clinical and demographic metadata varied by source and participant and was provided uncurated.

The CDR3 holds 17 amino acids from the cysteine to the phenylalanine. CDR3 DNA is the only sequence kept; it has 51 bases, read in frame from the first base. The junction shows trimming of 0 bases on V and 5 bases on J, plus 19 bases between the germline ends. The germline V gene gives CDR1 as SGHTA and CDR2 as FQGNSA. Whole blood was collected in K2EDTA tubes by collaborating institutions according to the institutions' own protocols. For TCRbeta analysis, collaborators shipped samples in one of three forms: frozen whole blood, isolated PBMCs, or DNA extracted from either of those sample types. This chain joins TRBV7-2 to TRBJ1-1; the D gene is possibly TRBD1, with 6 bases matching. This sequence originates from a human donor in a cohort sampled during active COVID-19. Specimen: peripheral blood. The DNA sequence reads TGTGCCAGCAGCTTAGCGCGAGGGACAAGGGTATGGACTGAAGCTTTCTTT. This translates into CASSLARGTRVWTEAFF. Supplemented by the reference TRBV7-2 and TRBJ1-1 proteins around the CDR3, the complete variable domain is GAGVSQSPSNKVTEKGKDVELRCDPISGHTALYWYRQSLGQGLEFLIYFQGNSAPDKSGLPSDRFSAERTGGSVSTLTIQRTQQEDSAVYLCASSLARGTRVWTEAFFGQGTRLTVV.